This record concerns one T cell receptor (beta chain) sequence. What it binds is not known. The CDR3 is 15 residues long. V dropped 4 bases and J dropped 4 bases, with 15 bases sitting between them. Germline loops: CDR1 SGHNT, CDR2 YYREEE (reference sequence). The sample belongs to a study of vaccination effects on CD4 cells after COVID-19. Generated by immunoSEQ multiplex PCR, the TCRdb table keeps only in-frame clones and is missing some. The table lists around 60,000 clones, roughly 76% of them singletons. After expansion with viral peptide pools in the ViraFEST assay, antigen-specific CD4+ T cells were sequenced. Following an approximately ten-day culture, CD4+ T cells were purified. According to the study, vaccine recipients showed no prior SARS-CoV-2 infection and negative nucleocapsid antibodies. IL-2 medium was substituted for half the medium on days 3 and 7.

This specimen was CD4+ T cells from PBMCs cultured with HCoV-NL63 spike peptides, taken before COVID-19 vaccination. The TCR sequence derives from a human donor who received a COVID-19 vaccine. J is TRBJ1-3 and V is TRBV5-4; no reliable D call. CDR3 loop: CASSPDPEEGNTIYF. The DNA for the CDR3 is TGTGCCAGCAGCCCGGACCCCGAGGAGGGAAACACCATATATTTT.